The clone carrying this T cell receptor (beta chain) appeared once. Antigen: not known. Using a J-beta primer mix together with a sample-barcoded 5' primer, a second PCR was run for roughly 6 to 12 cycles. Each CDR3 protein gets one entry after TCRdb re-called the 5' RACE reads with MiXCR. This sample has hundreds of thousands of distinct CDR3 sequences, with about 34% found just once. Caucasian, healthy and from Russia, the donors were aged between roughly 6 and 95. Investigators took about 10 milliliters of peripheral blood from every donor. Per sample, at least 5.5 micrograms of total RNA were extracted. The record originates from a study of blood T cells in healthy people across ages. The CDR3 spans 13 residues. The germline V gene encodes CDR1 SGHTA and CDR2 FQGNSA. Trimming cost V 4 bases and J 11 bases; bases outside gene matches: 8. Study findings and constraints: The fall in TCR beta diversity per million T cells was roughly linear with age.

This chain joins TRBV7-2 and TRBJ2-5, with TRBD2 matching over 9 bases. The receptor was isolated from an elderly woman in good health. Sequencing was performed on blood. CDR3 region: CASSSTSGCEQYF. The CDR3 nucleotides read TGTGCCAGCAGCTCGACTAGCGGCTGTGAGCAGTACTTC.